This T cell receptor beta chain comes out of a study of blood T cell repertoires in COVID-19. Study at large: Material from acute and convalescent COVID-19 was sourced from the United States, Italy and Spain. T cells, B-cell-depleted T cells, or PBMCs provided the cDNA or gDNA that served as material.

Authors' analysis steps: Reference gene primer amplification gave estimated nucleated cell counts. Sequencing was performed with immunoSEQ multiplex PCR; in TCRdb, only in-frame clones are kept and a portion is missing. The V and J calls and clone size are taken from that table; D and trimming were inferred from the DNA. The sample lists 50,000 to 70,000 clones, approximately 82% seen once, with approximately 5.6% in the top ten. The sequence derives from a woman between 55 and 75 years old with acute or convalescent COVID-19. The sequenced sample was peripheral blood.

The CDR3 is CASSLSGTAGNTIYF. CDR3 in DNA: TGTGCCAGCAGCTTGTCCGGGACAGCTGGAAACACCATATATTTT. The V call is TRBV5-6, the J call TRBJ1-3, with 7 bases that match TRBD1. The J segment lost 2 bases and the V segment lost 1 base, leaving 3 bases of the junction unmatched. The CDR3 has 15 amino acids. CDR1 and CDR2 (germline): SGHDT, YYEEEE.